A single sample is the source of the 19 T cell receptor beta chains below, sequenced in a study of glioma-infiltrating T cells (dated by TCRdb to between 2015 and 2016). TCRdb records Illumina MiSeq as the sequencer. The iRepertoire nested amplicon-rescue multiplex PCR (arm-PCR) platform was used to amplify TCR alpha and beta CDR3 regions from RNA. Using fastp trimming at Q25 and MiXCR clonotype assembly, TCRdb reanalyzed the public sequencing data and kept in-frame beta chains. Every distinct CDR3 protein forms one entry, paired with its most common genes and DNA. The sample profile shows around 170,000 distinct CDR3 sequences; around 40% of them were found once. The ten largest account for under 6.5% of the sample. The sequencing sample was made of glioma tissue, nonneoplastic brain tissue, or PBMCs (not recorded which). These receptor sequences come from a human donor with low-grade glioma or glioblastoma, undergoing nonglioma brain surgery, or in good health (not recorded which).

The chain carries TRBV6-6 and TRBJ2-5; 11 bases map to TRBD1. Germline V gene lookup returns CDR1 MNHNY and CDR2 SVGAGI (reference sequence). CDR3 length: 17 residues. Trimming cost V 2 bases and J 1 base; bases outside gene matches: 6. The CDR3 nucleotides read TGTGCCAGCAGTTACGGACAGGGGGCTGCCGGCCAAGAGACCCAGTACTTC. Protein product: CASSYGQGAAGQETQYF.

The gene calls are TRBV5-1 and TRBJ1-2; D not resolved. Deletions cut 5 bases from V and 4 bases from J, with 6 bases between. This CDR3 has 11 amino acids. The germline CDR1 and CDR2 sequences are SGHRS and YFSETQ. The CDR3 sequence is CASRGAYGYTF. The CDR3 bases are TGCGCCAGCAGAGGAGCCTATGGCTACACCTTC.

The chain couples TRBV7-2 to TRBJ2-3; weak D call: TRBD1 (6 bases). V was trimmed by 7 bases and J by 4 bases, leaving 15 bases between them. This CDR3 contains 14 residues. Per germline, CDR1 SGHTA and CDR2 FQGNSA. The CDR3 nucleotides read TGTGCCAGCACCAAGAACAGGGAATCAGATACGCAGTATTTT. The encoded protein is CASTKNRESDTQYF.

This clonotype was recorded at least ten times. The chain has TRBV7-8 and TRBJ2-3; weak D call: TRBD1 (6 bases). CDR1 is SGHVS and CDR2 is FQNEAQ in the germline V gene. This CDR3 has 13 residues. Trimming took 8 bases from V and 4 from J, leaving 13 bases between them. This CDR3 is CASQGQAADTQYF. CDR3 bases: TGTGCCAGCCAGGGGCAGGCGGCAGATACGCAGTATTTT.

This clonotype showed up many times. The J gene is TRBJ2-1, the V gene TRBV20-1; D unresolved. The CDR3 has 12 amino acids. CDR1 and CDR2 from the germline V gene are DFQATT and SNEGSKA (reference sequence). V was cut by 1 base and J by 10 bases, with 11 bases left in between. The CDR3 DNA sequence: TGCAGTGCTAGAGCTAGGTATCGCGAGCAGTTCTTC. Its translation: CSARARYREQFF.

The chain couples TRBV10-3 to TRBJ1-2, with 7 bases matching TRBD1. The junction had 10 bases not matched to a gene; V was cut back by 6 bases and J by 9 bases. Germline V lookup: CDR1 ENHRY, CDR2 SYGVKD. There are 13 residues in the CDR3. The CDR3: CAISNTGVECYTF. In DNA form, the CDR3 reads TGTGCCATCAGCAATACAGGGGTTGAGTGCTACACCTTC.

On this clonotype itself: This may be a read error, as it is one base from a much larger clone. The chain recombines TRBV28 with TRBJ2-5; 7 bases align to TRBD2. Germline-derived CDR1 and CDR2 are MDHEN and SYDVKM. The CDR3 consists of 15 residues. J lost 1 base, V lost 4 bases, and 6 bases had no gene match. The CDR3 region has the DNA TGTGCCAGCAGTTACCCCTCGGGGGGCCAAGAGACCCAGTACTTC. Amino acid sequence: CASSYPSGGQETQYF.

With respect to this clonotype: Germline and junction disagree at one end, which may indicate a read error. The V call is TRBV6-1, the J call TRBJ2-2; the match to TRBD1 covers 7 bases. CDR1 and CDR2 (germline): MNHNS, SASEGT. CDR3 length: 16 residues. The CDR3 protein is CAISRIGTDNTGELFF. The CDR3 DNA reads as TGTGCCATCAGTCGTATAGGGACAGATAACACCGGGGAGCTGTTTTTT.

This clonotype occurred many times. The rearrangement links TRBV10-3 to TRBJ2-7; D gene unclear. The CDR3 has 12 residues. Germline V lookup: CDR1 ENHRY, CDR2 SYGVKD. Trimming removed 6 bases from V and 1 base from J, with 7 bases in between. CDR3: CAIRQESYEQYF. The CDR3 bases are TGTGCCATCAGGCAGGAGTCCTACGAGCAGTACTTC.

With regard to this clonotype: A much larger clone is a single base away; this may be a read error. Since the CDR3 does not end with the conserved phenylalanine or tryptophan, this likely comes from a read error. The chain couples TRBV28 to TRBJ2-3; TRBD2 matches at 13 bases. This CDR3 has 20 amino acids. Losses at the gene ends were 5 bases for V and 0 bases for J; bases not matched to a gene: 14. Germline V lookup: CDR1 MDHEN, CDR2 SYDVKM. CDR3 in DNA: TGTGCCAGCAGTCCCGGGACTAGCGGGGAACTCCCCAGAAGCACAGATACGCAGTATTCT. It yields the protein CASSPGTSGELPRSTDTQYS.

This clonotype was picked up many times. The chain couples TRBV2 to TRBJ1-5; D remains ambiguous. Germline loops: CDR1 SNHLY, CDR2 FYNNEI. V was cut by 4 bases and J by 6 bases, with 7 bases left in between. This CDR3 is built from 12 residues. The CDR3: CASSGNSQPQHF. In DNA form, the CDR3 reads TGTGCCAGCAGTGGAAATAGTCAGCCCCAGCATTTT.

This clonotype was observed a few times. The chain carries TRBV11-2 and TRBJ2-4; D may be TRBD2 (6 bases). With 5 bases removed from V and 0 bases from J, the gap between germline ends came to 26 bases. This CDR3 has 20 amino acids. Per the germline V gene, CDR1 is SGHAT and CDR2 is FQNNGV. CDR3 sequence: CASSPDPGAPETLAKNIQYF. Here the CDR3 DNA reads TGTGCCAGCAGCCCCGACCCGGGAGCGCCGGAAACTCTAGCCAAAAACATTCAGTACTTC.

On this clonotype itself: One base away lies a much larger clone, so this may be a sequencing read error. The CDR3 does not end in the conserved phenylalanine or tryptophan, so this is likely a read error. The chain joins TRBV20-1 to TRBJ1-5; unclear D gene. The germline V gene encodes CDR1 DFQATT and CDR2 SNEGSKA (reference sequence). This CDR3 has 18 amino acids. The germline V and J ends were trimmed by 0 bases and 0 bases, with 18 bases remaining between them. The CDR3 here is CSARDRALGEYSNQPQHS. The CDR3 DNA is TGCAGTGCTAGAGACCGCGCCTTAGGCGAGTATAGCAATCAGCCCCAGCATTCT.

Comment on this clonotype: Germline and junction disagree at one end, which may indicate a read error. The V gene is TRBV27, the J gene TRBJ2-4; 7 bases map to TRBD2. Germline V gene lookup returns CDR1 MNHEY and CDR2 SMNVEV (reference sequence). CDR3 length: 13 residues. CDR3 sequence: CASSCGLGGIEYF. The CDR3 bases are TGTGCCAGCAGTTGCGGACTAGGAGGCATTGAGTACTTC.

CDR3 nucleotides: TGTGCCAGCAGTTTACCCCCAGAGAAGTTCTTC. Residues: CASSLPPEKFF. This chain connects TRBV28 to TRBJ2-1; D is ambiguous. V was pared by 2 bases and J by 14 bases, with 10 bases between. Germline V gene lookup returns CDR1 MDHEN and CDR2 SYDVKM. This CDR3 region has 11 residues.

This clonotype was detected many times. CDR3 DNA: TGTGCCAGCAGTGAGGATTCCTACAATGAGCAGTTCTTC. It specifies CASSEDSYNEQFF. The chain joins TRBV2 to TRBJ2-1, with D unclear. The length of the CDR3 is 13 residues. Trimming shortened V by 3 bases and J by 1 base, and 4 bases separated the two germline ends. The V gene's germline CDR1 is SNHLY and CDR2 FYNNEI.

In its sample, this clonotype was seen a few times. The rearrangement joins TRBV19 to TRBJ2-3, with D hard to call. Germline V gives CDR1 LNHDA, CDR2 SQIVND (reference sequence). There are 13 residues in the CDR3. Trimming shortened V by 5 bases and J by 2 bases, and 8 bases separated the two germline ends. The CDR3 bases are TGTGCCAGTAGTGGACGAGACACAGATACGCAGTATTTT. This sequence encodes CASSGRDTDTQYF.

This clonotype has just one count. The CDR3 is CAWSGLSDQWDNQPQHF. CDR3 coding DNA: TGTGCCTGGAGTGGGCTCTCGGATCAGTGGGATAATCAGCCCCAGCATTTT. J is TRBJ1-5 and V is TRBV30; D is unresolved. V lost 1 base to trimming and J lost 4 bases, with 20 bases between them. This CDR3 contains 17 residues. The V gene's germline CDR1 is GTSNPN and CDR2 SVGIG (reference sequence). Based on the CDR3 plus reference TRBV30 and TRBJ1-5, the full variable domain is SQTIHQWPATLVQPVGSPLSLECTVEGTSNPNLYWYRQAAGRGLQLLFYSVGIGQISSEVPQNLSASRPQDRQFILSSKKLLLSDSGFYLCAWSGLSDQWDNQPQHFGDGTRLSIL.

This clonotype has more than one count but fewer than ten. The chain couples TRBV3-1 to TRBJ2-1; D is possibly TRBD1 (5 bases). The CDR3 has 16 amino acids. The germline V gene has CDR1 LGHDT and CDR2 YNNKEL (reference sequence). Trimming stripped 1 base from V and 3 bases from J, with 13 bases between. The CDR3: CASSQAGRVSYNEQFF. CDR3 DNA sequence: TGTGCCAGCAGCCAAGCGGGCAGGGTGAGCTACAATGAGCAGTTCTTC.